A selection of T cell receptor beta chains follows, all from one sample in a study of T-cell memory formation after mild COVID-19. TCRdb analysed the 5' RACE reads with MiXCR anew, one entry per CDR3 protein. The table includes under 450,000 distinct CDR3 sequences, approximately 14% detected once. Source material: PBMCs or a T cell subset sorted from them (not recorded which). The receptors were gathered from a man aged 18 to 30 who had mild COVID-19 (a few samples of this study predate the infection). Cell type and time point are not known. Each CDR3 is given with its conserved first and last residue. The order of the fields is clone size, D gene, J gene, V gene, CDR3 DNA, CDR3 protein. D genes are given only for firm matches. Clone size, where shown, is once, few, many, or a class for clones that have expanded.

>once|.|TRBJ2-5|TRBV24-1
TGTGCCACCAGTGATTCGGGGCGGCTCCAAGAGACCCAGTACTTC
CATSDSGRLQETQYF
>few|.|TRBJ2-1|TRBV7-2
TGTGCCAGCAGCTTAAACTCCGCCGAGTCCTACAATGAGCAGTTCTTC
CASSLNSAESYNEQFF
>.|.|TRBJ2-3|TRBV5-1
TGCGCCAGCAGCTTGGACCCGGGGGTGAGAGATACGCAGTATTTT
CASSLDPGVRDTQYF
>few|TRBD2|TRBJ2-1|TRBV3-1
TGTGCCAGCAGCCACTCTAGCGGGGCACACAATGAGCAGTTCTTC
CASSHSSGAHNEQFF
>few|TRBD2|TRBJ2-1|TRBV6-5
TGTGCCAGCAGTTCCCTAGCGGGGGCCCGTCACAATGAGCAGTTCTTC
CASSSLAGARHNEQFF
>.|.|TRBJ2-3|TRBV20-1
TGCAGTGCTGGAGAAATAAACTGGGAAACTAGCACAGATACGCAGTATTTT
CSAGEINWETSTDTQYF
>.|TRBD1|TRBJ1-2|TRBV5-1
TGCGCCAGCAGCGGACAGGGGCCAGCTAACTATGGCTACACCTTC
CASSGQGPANYGYTF
>many|.|TRBJ1-1|TRBV12-3/TRBV12-4
TGTGCCAGCAGCGGACAGATGAACACTGAAGCTTTCTTT
CASSGQMNTEAFF
>.|.|TRBJ2-3|TRBV7-2
TGTGCCAGCAGCTTAATGGGGGGGGCCACAGATACGCAGTATTTT
CASSLMGGATDTQYF
>.|.|TRBJ1-4|TRBV12-3/TRBV12-4
TGTGCCAGCAGCCAAGGGGGAGGAATCGCAACTAATGAAAAACTGTTTTTT
CASSQGGGIATNEKLFF
>many|.|TRBJ2-3|TRBV4-3
TGCGCCAGCAGCCAAGAGGAAGGGTCCCGGCGTTATTTT
CASSQEEGSRRYF
>.|TRBD1|TRBJ1-2|TRBV6-6
TGTGCCAGCAGTCCCCGACAGGGGCCCCTCTATGGCTACACCTTC
CASSPRQGPLYGYTF
>few|.|TRBJ1-4|TRBV12-3/TRBV12-4
TGTGCCAGCAGTTTAAGCGGATCCTCGACGGATGAAAAACTGTTTTTT
CASSLSGSSTDEKLFF
>.|.|TRBJ2-7|TRBV12-3/TRBV12-4
TGTGCCAGCAGTTTTAGTTCGGTCGGCGGGTACGAGCAGTACTTC
CASSFSSVGGYEQYF
>.|.|TRBJ1-1|TRBV20-1
TGCAGTGCTAGAGATCCCCCGGCGAACACTGAAGCTTTCTTT
CSARDPPANTEAFF
>few|.|TRBJ2-3|TRBV2
TGTGCCAGTGCAATGGCCAGACACAACACAGATACGCAGTATTTT
CASAMARHNTDTQYF
>few|.|TRBJ1-1|TRBV5-1
TGCGCCAGCAGCATACAGGGAGGCGGCACTGAAGCTTTCTTT
CASSIQGGGTEAFF
>many|TRBD1|TRBJ1-1|TRBV24-1
TGTGCCACCAGTGACTCGGGACAGATGAACACTGAAGCTTTCTTT
CATSDSGQMNTEAFF
>few|.|TRBJ2-1|TRBV29-1
TGCAGCGGTGGGGGGTTCAATGAGCAGTTCTTC
CSGGGFNEQFF
>few|TRBD2|TRBJ2-3|TRBV24-1
TGTGCCACCAGTGAGGGGACTAGGCACACGCAGTATTTT
CATSEGTRHTQYF
>few|.|TRBJ1-3|TRBV11-2
TGTGCCAGCAGCTCCCAGACAGGAAGGGGAAACACCATATATTTT
CASSSQTGRGNTIYF
>many|.|TRBJ2-3|TRBV19
TGTGCCAGTAGAAGGCGGGGATACACAGATACGCAGTATTTT
CASRRRGYTDTQYF